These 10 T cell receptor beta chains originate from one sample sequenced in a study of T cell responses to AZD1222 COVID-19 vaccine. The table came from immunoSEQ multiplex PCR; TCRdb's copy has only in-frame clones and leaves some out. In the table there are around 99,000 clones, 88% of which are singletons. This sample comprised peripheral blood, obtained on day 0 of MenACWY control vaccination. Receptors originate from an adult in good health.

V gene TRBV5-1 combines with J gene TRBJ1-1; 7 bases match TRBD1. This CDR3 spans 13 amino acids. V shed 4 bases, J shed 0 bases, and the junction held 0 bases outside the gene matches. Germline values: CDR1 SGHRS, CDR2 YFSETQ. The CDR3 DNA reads TGCGCCAGCAGCGGGACAGTGAACACTGAAGCTTTCTTT. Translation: CASSGTVNTEAFF.

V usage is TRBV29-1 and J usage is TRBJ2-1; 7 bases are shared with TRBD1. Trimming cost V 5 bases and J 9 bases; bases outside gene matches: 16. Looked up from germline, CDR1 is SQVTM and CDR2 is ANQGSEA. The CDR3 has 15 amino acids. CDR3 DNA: TGCAGCGTTCTTTTCAGGGGGTTGATCTGGACTGAGCAGTTCTTC. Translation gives CSVLFRGLIWTEQFF.

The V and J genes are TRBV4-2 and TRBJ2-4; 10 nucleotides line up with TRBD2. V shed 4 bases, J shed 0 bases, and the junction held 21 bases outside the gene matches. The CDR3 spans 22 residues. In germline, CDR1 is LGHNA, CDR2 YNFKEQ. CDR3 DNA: TGTGCCAGCAGCCGAACGGACGGGGTTACTAGCGGGGCCTTCCTAGCCAAAAACATTCAGTACTTC. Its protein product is CASSRTDGVTSGAFLAKNIQYF.

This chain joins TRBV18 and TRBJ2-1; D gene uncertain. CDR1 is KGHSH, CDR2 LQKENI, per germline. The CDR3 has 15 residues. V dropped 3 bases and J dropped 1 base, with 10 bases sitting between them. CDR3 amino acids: CASSPYPSSYNEQFF. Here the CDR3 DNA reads TGTGCCAGCTCACCTTACCCCTCATCCTACAATGAGCAGTTCTTC.

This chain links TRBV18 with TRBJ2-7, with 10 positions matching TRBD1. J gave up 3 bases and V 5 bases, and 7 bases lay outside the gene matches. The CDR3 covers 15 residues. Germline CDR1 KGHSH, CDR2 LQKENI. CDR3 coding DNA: TGTGCCAGCTCATTAACCGGGACAGGGGACTACGAGCAGTACTTC. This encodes CASSLTGTGDYEQYF.

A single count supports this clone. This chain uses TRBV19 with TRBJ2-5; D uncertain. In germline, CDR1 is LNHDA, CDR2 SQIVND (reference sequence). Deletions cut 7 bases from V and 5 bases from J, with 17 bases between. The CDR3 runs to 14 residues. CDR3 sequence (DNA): TGTGCCAGTAAATCCCGAGACTCTTGGGAGACCCAGTACTTC. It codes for CASKSRDSWETQYF.

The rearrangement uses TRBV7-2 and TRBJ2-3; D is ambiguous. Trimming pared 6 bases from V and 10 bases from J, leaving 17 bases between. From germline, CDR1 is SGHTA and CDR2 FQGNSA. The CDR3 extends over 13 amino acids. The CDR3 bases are TGTGCCAGCAGTTCACGTGCACTTCAGGCGCAGTATTTT. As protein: CASSSRALQAQYF.

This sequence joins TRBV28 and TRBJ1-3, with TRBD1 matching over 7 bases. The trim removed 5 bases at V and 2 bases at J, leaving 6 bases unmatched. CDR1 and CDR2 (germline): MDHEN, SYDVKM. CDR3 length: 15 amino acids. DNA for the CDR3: TGTGCCAGCAGTCCACAGGGGATCCCTGGAAACACCATATATTTT. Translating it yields CASSPQGIPGNTIYF.

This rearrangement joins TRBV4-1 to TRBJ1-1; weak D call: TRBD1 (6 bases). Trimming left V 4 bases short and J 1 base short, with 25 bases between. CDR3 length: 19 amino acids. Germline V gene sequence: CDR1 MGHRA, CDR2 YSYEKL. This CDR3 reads CASSRVGGNRFRRNTEAFF. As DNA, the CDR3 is TGCGCCAGCAGCCGAGTAGGGGGTAATCGATTTAGGCGGAACACTGAAGCTTTCTTT.

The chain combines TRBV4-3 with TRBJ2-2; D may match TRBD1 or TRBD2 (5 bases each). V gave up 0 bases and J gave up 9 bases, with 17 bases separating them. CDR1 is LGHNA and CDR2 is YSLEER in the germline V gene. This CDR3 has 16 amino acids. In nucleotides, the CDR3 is TGCGCCAGCAGCCAAGATACGGGACCAATCAACAGGGAGCTGTTTTTT. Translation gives CASSQDTGPINRELFF.